This TCR beta chain was sequenced in a study of T cell changes during pregnancy in multiple sclerosis. Here immunoSEQ multiplex PCR was the method, and the copy in TCRdb shows in-frame clones only, minus some. Among 40,000 to 50,000 clones listed, about nine tenths were seen once. The CDR3 spans 14 residues. Per the germline V gene, CDR1 is MNHEY and CDR2 is SVGAGI. The V end was cut by 6 bases, the J end by 7 bases, with 18 bases between. The genes are TRBV6-5 and TRBJ2-5; TRBD1 might be the D (5 bases). The sequenced sample was CD4+ T cells from peripheral blood mononuclear cells, obtained before pregnancy. The origin of this receptor is a female donor with multiple sclerosis, enrolled in a pregnancy study. The DNA for the CDR3 is TGTGCCAGCAGGGGATTGATTTTTCAGGGGACCCAGTACTTC. This translates into CASRGLIFQGTQYF.